Here is one T cell receptor beta chain with its context. A read error may account for a junction end that differs from germline. With random hexamers, roughly 0.45 to 1 ug RNA was reverse transcribed. TCR beta CDR3 was amplified by immunoSEQ covering 54 Vbeta and 13 Jbeta. TCRdb itself ran the immunoSEQ multiplex PCR reads through MiXCR, one entry per CDR3 protein. This table has fewer than 200,000 distinct CDR3 sequences, around 94% appearing once. From germline, CDR1 is LGHNA and CDR2 YSLEER. The CDR3 loop spans 15 amino acids. Negative isolation yielded the CD8+ and CD4+ T cells, while FACS enriched the TEMRA cells. These data come from a study of CD8 T cells in Susac syndrome. Study background: Susac syndrome patients were untreated, on corticosteroids with some adding intravenous immunoglobulin, or on intravenous immunoglobulin only.

The chain employs TRBV4-3 and TRBJ2-2; TRBD1 might be the D (6 bases). This TCR came from a human donor with Susac syndrome. The sequenced sample was CD4+ T cells from PBMCs. The CDR3: CASSPAVDRGIRALF. Here the CDR3 DNA reads TGCGCCAGCAGCCCGGCCGTGGATAGGGGGATTAGAGCGCTTTTT.